This T cell receptor (beta chain) comes out of a study of siplizumab effects on memory and regulatory T cells. Points from the study as a whole: Researchers could map only a minor fraction of alloreactive clones to unstimulated subsets.

The CDR3 runs to 15 residues. Germline V gives CDR1 LGHNA, CDR2 YNFKEQ. J gave up 4 bases and V 3 bases, and 9 bases lay outside the gene matches. With respect to this clone: Its antigen is currently unknown.

This table comes from immunoSEQ multiplex PCR, and its TCRdb copy is limited to in-frame clones, with some not included. The table has about 69,000 clones, approximately 88% seen once. The TCR comes from a human donor in good health. The sample was Tregs sorted from blood. V usage is TRBV4-2 and J usage is TRBJ2-7; 7 bases line up with TRBD1. CDR3 in DNA: TGTGCCAGCAGCCACCACCCGACAGGGTCGTACGAGCAGTACTTC. Translating it yields CASSHHPTGSYEQYF.